These 27 T cell receptor beta chains originate from one sample sequenced in a study of CD8+ T cells in alopecia areata. Treatment noted: oral pan-JAK inhibitor, 5-10 mg twice daily. Following extraction, RNA underwent reverse transcription to cDNA, which served as the sequencing template. Only in-frame clones appear in the TCRdb table, and some are missing; sequencing was by immunoSEQ multiplex PCR. The table has under 150,000 clones, approximately 51% seen once. The specimen comprised CD4+ T cells sorted from blood, sampled at week 24, from a patient treated with tofacitinib. The receptors come from a human donor with alopecia areata.

The chain has TRBV2 and TRBJ2-7, with 10 bases identical to TRBD1. Germline V CDR1 and CDR2: SNHLY, FYNNEI. The CDR3 has 14 amino acids. V was clipped by 5 bases and J by 5 bases; unmatched bases: 6. The CDR3 nucleotides read TGTGCCAGCAGTTTTCAAGGGACAGGGGACGAGCAGTACTTC. Its translation is CASSFQGTGDEQYF.

V is TRBV29-1 and J is TRBJ2-3, with TRBD1 matching 9 bases. CDR1 is SQVTM and CDR2 is ANQGSEA in the germline V gene. V was pared by 6 bases and J by 2 bases, with 12 bases of the junction left unmatched. The CDR3 is 16 amino acids. CDR3 sequence (DNA): TGCAGCGTCGAATTCACAGGGGGCCTATACACAGATACGCAGTATTTT. Encoded protein: CSVEFTGGLYTDTQYF.

The V gene is TRBV7-9, the J gene TRBJ2-2; 7 bases line up with TRBD2. J was trimmed by 5 bases and V by 11 bases; bases with no gene match: 8. This CDR3 is built from 13 residues. Germline V lookup: CDR1 SEHNR, CDR2 FQNEAQ (reference sequence). CDR3 sequence: CAGSASGTGELFF. The CDR3 DNA follows: TGTGCCGGAAGTGCTAGCGGAACCGGGGAGCTGTTTTTT. Drawing the rest from reference TRBV7-9 and TRBJ2-2, the complete variable domain is DTGVSQNPRHKITKRGQNVTFRCDPISEHNRLYWYRQTLGQGPEFLTYFQNEAQLEKSRLLSDRFSAERPKGSFSTLEIQRTEQGDSAMYLCAGSASGTGELFFGEGSRLTVL.

The V call is TRBV4-2, the J call TRBJ2-7; 10 bases match TRBD2. The CDR3 has 16 residues. Germline assignment: CDR1 LGHNA and CDR2 YNFKEQ. The V segment lost 1 base and the J segment 6 bases; nucleotides outside the gene matches: 9. The CDR3 loop reads CASSQVRAGGPSEQYF. CDR3 DNA: TGTGCCAGCAGCCAAGTAAGAGCGGGGGGGCCTTCCGAGCAGTACTTC.

The table lists this clone with a count of one. The chain links TRBV12-5 to TRBJ1-6; D not certain. Germline V gene data show CDR1 as LGHNT and CDR2 as FRNRAP. The CDR3 extends over 12 amino acids. The V and J ends lost 1 base and 5 bases respectively, with 0 bases between them. CDR3 residues: CASGLDNSPLHF. CDR3 coding DNA: TGTGCTAGTGGTTTGGATAATTCACCCCTCCACTTT.

The chain has TRBV4-1 and TRBJ1-1, with 7 bases lining up with TRBD1. This CDR3 comprises 17 residues. V shed 3 bases and J 1 base; nucleotides not matched to a gene: 11. The V gene's germline CDR1 is MGHRA and CDR2 YSYEKL. CDR3 in amino acids: CASSHRGEGARNTEAFF. In DNA form, the CDR3 reads TGCGCCAGCAGCCACCGGGGGGAGGGGGCGAGGAACACTGAAGCTTTCTTT.

This chain joins TRBV7-2 and TRBJ2-7; D may be TRBD2 (5 bases). V dropped 5 bases and J dropped 4 bases, with 9 bases sitting between them. Germline CDR1 SGHTA, CDR2 FQGNSA. This CDR3 region has 12 residues. CDR3 DNA: TGTGCCAGCAGCACTCGGGGTTACGAGCAGTACTTC. As protein: CASSTRGYEQYF. The entire variable domain, with the rest obtained from reference TRBV7-2 and TRBJ2-7, is as follows: GAGVSQSPSNKVTEKGKDVELRCDPISGHTALYWYRQSLGQGLEFLIYFQGNSAPDKSGLPSDRFSAERTGGSVSTLTIQRTQQEDSAVYLCASSTRGYEQYFGPGTRLTVT.

This clone was detected a few times. The chain couples TRBV11-3 to TRBJ2-1, with 16 bases that match TRBD2. The V segment lost 4 bases and the J segment 4 bases; nucleotides outside the gene matches: 7. There are 18 residues in the CDR3. Germline lookup yields CDR1 SGHNT and CDR2 YENEEA. CDR3 region: CASSSQGLAGGPYNEQFF. CDR3 in DNA: TGTGCCAGCAGCTCGCAGGGACTAGCGGGGGGGCCTTACAATGAGCAGTTCTTC.

The CDR3 bases are TGCGCCAGCAGCGCCGGGACAGGGTCCTACAATGAGCAGTTCTTC. Its protein product is CASSAGTGSYNEQFF. The J gene is TRBJ2-1, the V gene TRBV5-1, with 9 nucleotides matching TRBD1. Germline CDR1 SGHRS, CDR2 YFSETQ. J was trimmed by 1 base and V by 4 bases; bases with no gene match: 3. The CDR3 is 15 residues long.

The chain couples TRBV7-2 to TRBJ2-2; D is unresolved. V lost 0 bases and J lost 5, with 10 bases in between. From germline, CDR1 is SGHTA and CDR2 FQGNSA. This CDR3 has 15 residues. The CDR3 loop reads CASSLAGGQTGELFF. CDR3 DNA: TGTGCCAGCAGCTTAGCAGGCGGCCAGACCGGGGAGCTGTTTTTT.

The chain has TRBV5-1 and TRBJ2-2; 7 bases agree with TRBD2. The germline V gene has CDR1 SGHRS and CDR2 YFSETQ. This CDR3 region has 15 residues. The trim removed 3 bases at V and 4 bases at J, leaving 6 bases unmatched. The CDR3 sequence is CASSSGLPVTGELFF. CDR3 DNA sequence: TGCGCCAGCAGCTCGGGACTACCTGTCACCGGGGAGCTGTTTTTT.

This clone is a singleton in its sample. V gene TRBV7-2 combines with J gene TRBJ2-5; no clear D. This CDR3 comprises 16 residues. Trimming cost V 2 bases and J 1 base, with 14 bases left between them. The germline V gene has CDR1 SGHTA and CDR2 FQGNSA. The CDR3 loop is CASSLSVNGRQETQYF. The CDR3 region has the DNA TGTGCCAGCAGCTTATCCGTCAACGGACGCCAAGAGACCCAGTACTTC. The full variable domain, with the rest looked up from reference TRBV7-2 and TRBJ2-5, is GAGVSQSPSNKVTEKGKDVELRCDPISGHTALYWYRQSLGQGLEFLIYFQGNSAPDKSGLPSDRFSAERTGGSVSTLTIQRTQQEDSAVYLCASSLSVNGRQETQYFGPGTRLLVL.

The J gene is TRBJ1-3, the V gene TRBV5-1, with D possibly matching TRBD1 (5 bases). The V and J ends lost 4 bases and 0 bases respectively, with 11 bases between them. Germline CDR1 SGHRS, CDR2 YFSETQ. The CDR3 is made up of 15 amino acids. CDR3 residues: CASSPGRLSGNTIYF. The CDR3 region has the DNA TGCGCCAGCAGCCCGGGACGGCTCTCTGGAAACACCATATATTTT.

The chain uses TRBV2 and TRBJ1-2; a possible D gene is TRBD1 (5 bases). This CDR3 has 13 residues. Looked up from germline, CDR1 is SNHLY and CDR2 is FYNNEI. V was cut by 3 bases and J by 2 bases, with 7 bases left in between. The CDR3 is CASSEGENYGYTF. The CDR3 DNA reads as TGTGCCAGCAGTGAGGGGGAAAACTATGGCTACACCTTC. Full variable domain (remainder filled in from reference TRBV2 and TRBJ1-2): EPEVTQTPSHQVTQMGQEVILRCVPISNHLYFYWYRQILGQKVEFLVSFYNNEISEKSEIFDDQFSVERPDGSNFTLKIRSTKLEDSAMYFCASSEGENYGYTFGSGTRLTVV.

The chain joins TRBV11-1 to TRBJ2-7; D may be TRBD1 or TRBD2 (5 bases each). This CDR3 region has 15 residues. The germline CDR1 and CDR2 sequences are SGHAT and FQDESV (reference sequence). Trimming removed 6 bases at V and 0 bases at J, with 15 bases between. CDR3 coding DNA: TGTGCCAGCAGTCGCGCCAGGGACCCCTCCTACGAGCAGTACTTC. This codes for CASSRARDPSYEQYF.

The V gene is TRBV25-1, the J gene TRBJ1-4, with a tentative D call TRBD1 (6 bases). This CDR3 spans 14 amino acids. Trimming shortened V by 4 bases and J by 8 bases, and 14 bases separated the two germline ends. From germline, CDR1 is MGHDK and CDR2 SYGVNS. The DNA for the CDR3 is TGTGCCAGCAGTGTACAGGGTACACGCGAAAAACTGTTTTTT. Protein product: CASSVQGTREKLFF.

The chain carries TRBV4-3 and TRBJ2-3, with D hard to call. V was clipped by 3 bases and J by 2 bases, with 9 bases between them. The CDR3 covers 14 residues. Germline CDR1 is LGHNA and CDR2 is YSLEER. In DNA, the CDR3 is TGCGCCAGCAGCCACGCGCCGAACACAGATACGCAGTATTTT. This codes for CASSHAPNTDTQYF.

V gene TRBV5-4 combines with J gene TRBJ2-7; D is ambiguous. Trimming pared 2 bases from V and 7 bases from J, leaving 7 bases between. This CDR3 has 11 residues. CDR1 is SGHNT and CDR2 is YYREEE in the germline V gene (reference sequence). The CDR3 region has the DNA TGTGCCAGCAGCTTTAACACGGAGCAGTACTTC. Its translation: CASSFNTEQYF.

The V call is TRBV7-9, the J call TRBJ2-3, with 8 bases that match TRBD2. CDR1 is SEHNR, CDR2 FQNEAQ, per germline (reference sequence). This CDR3 spans 16 amino acids. The ends lost 0 bases at V and 2 bases at J; junction bases unmatched: 4. This chain's CDR3 is CASSLASGAFTDTQYF. CDR3 DNA sequence: TGTGCCAGCAGCTTAGCTAGCGGGGCCTTCACAGATACGCAGTATTTT.

This clone was observed a handful of times. This rearrangement joins TRBV19 to TRBJ2-1; 12 bases match TRBD2. Germline assignment: CDR1 LNHDA and CDR2 SQIVND (reference sequence). J was trimmed by 4 bases and V by 4 bases; bases with no gene match: 2. CDR3 length: 15 amino acids. The CDR3 DNA reads as TGTGCCAGTAGTAATGGACTAGCGGGGTACAATGAGCAGTTCTTC. Translating it yields CASSNGLAGYNEQFF.

This clone has more than one count but fewer than ten. The CDR3 DNA follows: TGTGCCAGCACCTTAGCCCAAATCACAGATACGCAGTATTTT. Its translation is CASTLAQITDTQYF. This chain uses TRBV2 with TRBJ2-3; no reliable D call. V shed 7 bases and J shed 2 bases, with 13 bases lying between them. Germline CDR1 reads SNHLY; CDR2 reads FYNNEI. The CDR3 sequence is 14 residues long. Combining the CDR3 with reference TRBV2 and TRBJ2-3 gives the whole variable domain EPEVTQTPSHQVTQMGQEVILRCVPISNHLYFYWYRQILGQKVEFLVSFYNNEISEKSEIFDDQFSVERPDGSNFTLKIRSTKLEDSAMYFCASTLAQITDTQYFGPGTRLTVL.

The chain recombines TRBV7-9 with TRBJ2-7; D is perhaps TRBD2 (5 bases). Germline assignment: CDR1 SEHNR and CDR2 FQNEAQ (reference sequence). Trimming left V 0 bases short and J 5 bases short, with 5 bases between. The CDR3 is 12 amino acids. The CDR3: CASSLARDEQYF. The CDR3 DNA reads TGTGCCAGCAGCTTAGCGCGGGACGAGCAGTACTTC.

This clone was recorded a few times. The rearrangement links TRBV4-3 to TRBJ2-3; D ambiguous. V was shortened by 0 bases and J by 0 bases, with 10 bases between the two germline ends. Looked up from germline, CDR1 is LGHNA and CDR2 is YSLEER. CDR3 length: 16 residues. This CDR3 is CASSQDWSASTDTQYF. DNA for the CDR3: TGCGCCAGCAGCCAAGATTGGAGTGCTAGCACAGATACGCAGTATTTT.

This chain links TRBV10-2 with TRBJ2-5; 12 bases are a match to TRBD2. CDR1 is WSHSY and CDR2 is SAAADI in the germline V gene. V shed 6 bases and J 13 bases; nucleotides not matched to a gene: 12. The length of the CDR3 is 14 residues. The CDR3 DNA sequence: TGCGCCAGCAGGCAGACTAGCGGGGGATTTCCAGGGTACTTC. It is translated as CASRQTSGGFPGYF.

The genes are TRBV29-1 and TRBJ1-2, with D unresolved. Looked up from germline, CDR1 is SQVTM and CDR2 is ANQGSEA. V lost 6 bases and J 2 bases, leaving 13 bases between the germline ends. CDR3 length equals 13 residues. DNA of the CDR3: TGCAGCGTAGGCGGCGGAAACAACTATGGCTACACCTTC. It codes for CSVGGGNNYGYTF.

The chain uses TRBV27 and TRBJ2-5; no reliable D call. Between the trimmed V and J ends, which lost 0 bases and 1 base, there was a span of 9 bases. The CDR3 runs 15 residues. The germline gives CDR1 MNHEY, CDR2 SMNVEV (reference sequence). For the CDR3, the DNA is TGTGCCAGCAGTTTATCGTGGGCAGTCCAAGAGACCCAGTACTTC. Protein product: CASSLSWAVQETQYF.

J is TRBJ2-7 and V is TRBV14, with 8 positions matching TRBD1. CDR3 length: 14 residues. Trimming at V came to 6 bases and at J to 4 bases, leaving 8 bases not matched to a gene. Looked up from germline, CDR1 is SGHDN and CDR2 is FVKESK. The CDR3 DNA reads as TGTGCCAGCAGTGACAGGGGAGGATCGTACGAGCAGTACTTC. As protein: CASSDRGGSYEQYF.